In its sample, the clone carrying this TCR beta chain was seen a few times. Its antigen is undetermined. The entry originates in a study of T cells after yellow fever vaccination. Findings and limits, study-wide: The booster response re-showed most primary clones: over 95% CD4, around 85% CD8.

This CDR3 comprises 15 residues. V was cut by 1 base and J by 0 bases, with 7 bases left in between. Germline V gene sequence: CDR1 SGHVS, CDR2 FQNEAQ. Each CDR3 protein is one row after TCRdb ran MiXCR on the 5' RACE reads. The sample consists of some 550,000 distinct CDR3 sequences, about a fifth of them appearing once. J is TRBJ2-4 and V is TRBV7-8; D is ambiguous. This TCR came from a man aged 25 to 40 who received the YFV17D yellow fever vaccine. The sequences come from PBMCs, collected 15 days after the yellow fever booster vaccination. The CDR3 reads CASSLGTLAKNIQYF. CDR3 sequence (DNA): TGTGCCAGCAGCTTAGGGACGCTAGCCAAAAACATTCAGTACTTC.